These 22 T cell receptor beta chains originate from one sample sequenced in a study of blood T cell repertoires in COVID-19. Assay used: immunoSEQ multiplex PCR; TCRdb lists only in-frame clones, some missing. The sample has approximately 140,000 clones, roughly 88% seen once. The sequenced sample consisted of PBMCs or T cells enriched from blood (not recorded which). The receptors derive from a woman aged 25-40 years with acute COVID-19.

This clone was seen just once. The chain links TRBV10-3 to TRBJ2-7; D is ambiguous. The germline V and J ends were trimmed by 2 bases and 4 bases, with 15 bases remaining between them. The CDR3 spans 15 residues. CDR1 is ENHRY and CDR2 is SYGVKD in the germline V gene. The DNA of the CDR3 is TGTGCCATCAGTGAGAAACGCGTATCTGGTTACGAGCAGTACTTC. Translated, it gives CAISEKRVSGYEQYF.

The rearrangement joins TRBV5-1 to TRBJ2-1; 9 bases map to TRBD1. The CDR3 is 17 residues long. The J segment lost 7 bases and the V segment lost 2 bases, leaving 13 bases of the junction unmatched. Germline loops: CDR1 SGHRS, CDR2 YFSETQ. As DNA, the CDR3 is TGCGCCAGCAGCTTTCCTGGGCCGGGACAGGGTAGAAATGAGCAGTTCTTC. It translates to CASSFPGPGQGRNEQFF. Drawing the rest from reference TRBV5-1 and TRBJ2-1, the complete variable domain is KAGVTQTPRYLIKTRGQQVTLSCSPISGHRSVSWYQQTPGQGLQFLFEYFSETQRNKGNFPGRFSGRQFSNSRSEMNVSTLELGDSALYLCASSFPGPGQGRNEQFFGPGTRLTVL.

The V call is TRBV10-3, the J call TRBJ2-7, with TRBD1 matching over 7 bases. The CDR3 is 14 residues long. Unmatched junction bases numbered 10, after V lost 8 bases and J lost 3 bases. Germline V CDR1 and CDR2: ENHRY, SYGVKD. In DNA, the CDR3 is TGTGCCATCCGGAAGGGTCAGGGGGACTACGAGCAGTACTTC. Translating it yields CAIRKGQGDYEQYF.

The chain has TRBV28 and TRBJ2-7, with D maybe TRBD1 (6 bases). The CDR3 is 14 residues long. From germline, CDR1 is MDHEN and CDR2 SYDVKM. Trimming pared 3 bases from V and 2 bases from J, leaving 11 bases between. CDR3 region: CASSFRGFPYEQYF. The CDR3 nucleotides are TGTGCCAGCAGTTTCAGGGGATTCCCCTACGAGCAGTACTTC.

The chain has TRBV5-5 and TRBJ2-1, with D perhaps matching TRBD2 (5 bases). There are 14 residues in the CDR3. V was pared by 4 bases and J by 7 bases, with 15 bases between. Germline CDR1 reads SGHKS; CDR2 reads YYEKEE (reference sequence). CDR3 residues: CASSPTLLVNEQFF. In nucleotides, the CDR3 is TGTGCCAGCAGCCCGACCCTACTAGTTAATGAGCAGTTCTTC.

This chain links TRBV7-9 with TRBJ2-3; a weak D match, TRBD2 (6 bases). This CDR3 is built from 14 residues. Germline V gives CDR1 SEHNR, CDR2 FQNEAQ (reference sequence). The V end was cut by 6 bases, the J end by 2 bases, with 12 bases between. The DNA of the CDR3 is TGTGCCAGCAGTTTCGGGACTTTCACAGATACGCAGTATTTT. Amino acids: CASSFGTFTDTQYF.

The V call is TRBV7-2, the J call TRBJ2-1; D gene unclear. Per germline, CDR1 SGHTA and CDR2 FQGNSA. Trimming shortened V by 2 bases and J by 7 bases, and 3 bases separated the two germline ends. The CDR3 totals 11 residues. The CDR3 DNA reads TGTGCCAGCAGCTTATTAAATGAGCAGTTCTTC. Residues: CASSLLNEQFF.

V gene TRBV5-1 combines with J gene TRBJ2-1, with 10 bases matching TRBD2. The germline V gene has CDR1 SGHRS and CDR2 YFSETQ. V trimming: 4 bases; J trimming: 7 bases; junction bases outside the gene matches: 8. This CDR3 comprises 15 residues. In nucleotides, the CDR3 is TGCGCCAGCAGCGAACTAGCGGGGCTCGGGAATGAGCAGTTCTTC. This codes for CASSELAGLGNEQFF.

The rearrangement uses TRBV7-2 and TRBJ2-1, with D possibly TRBD2 on 6 matching bases. This CDR3 comprises 14 residues. From germline, CDR1 is SGHTA and CDR2 FQGNSA. Trimming removed 5 bases at V and 11 bases at J, with 19 bases between. CDR3 sequence (DNA): TGTGCCAGCAGCCCCGGGACTGCCCTGGTTAAGCAGTTCTTC. Translation: CASSPGTALVKQFF. Filled out from reference TRBV7-2 and TRBJ2-1, the complete variable domain reads GAGVSQSPSNKVTEKGKDVELRCDPISGHTALYWYRQSLGQGLEFLIYFQGNSAPDKSGLPSDRFSAERTGGSVSTLTIQRTQQEDSAVYLCASSPGTALVKQFFGPGTRLTVL.

The chain recombines TRBV2 with TRBJ1-5, with no clear D. CDR1 is SNHLY, CDR2 FYNNEI, per germline. The CDR3 is made up of 14 amino acids. Trimming removed 0 bases at V and 6 bases at J, with 9 bases between. CDR3 loop: CASSEALYFQPQHF. The CDR3 DNA reads as TGTGCCAGCAGTGAAGCGCTCTATTTTCAGCCCCAGCATTTT.

The chain links TRBV7-9 to TRBJ1-1; no definite D call. V lost 5 bases and J lost 0, with 4 bases in between. CDR1 and CDR2 from the germline V gene are SEHNR and FQNEAQ (reference sequence). The CDR3 extends over 12 amino acids. The chain's CDR3 is CASSPMNTEAFF. DNA of the CDR3: TGTGCCAGCAGCCCCATGAACACTGAAGCTTTCTTT.

CDR3 amino acids: CASSYSEMMNTEAFF. The CDR3 DNA reads TGTGCCAGCAGTTACTCGGAGATGATGAACACTGAAGCTTTCTTT. The V and J genes are TRBV6-2 or TRBV6-3 and TRBJ1-1; D ambiguous. CDR3 length equals 15 residues. CDR1 and CDR2 from the germline V gene are MNHEY and SVGEGT. The V end lost 0 bases, the J end lost 0 bases, and 8 bases lay between the germline ends.

V and J are TRBV10-3 and TRBJ1-1, with D hard to call. The CDR3 runs to 12 residues. Germline loops: CDR1 ENHRY, CDR2 SYGVKD. V was pared by 6 bases and J by 1 base, with 6 bases between. The DNA of the CDR3 is TGTGCCATCAGGCCAGAGAACACTGAAGCTTTCTTT. Amino acid sequence: CAIRPENTEAFF.

Remarks on this clone: Its ends do not fully match the called genes, so a read error is possible. The V and J genes are TRBV29-1 and TRBJ1-2; TRBD1 aligns across 7 bases. The CDR3 length is 13 residues. The germline gives CDR1 SQVTM, CDR2 ANQGSEA. CDR3 in amino acids: CSGIRGGASSPNF. CDR3 nucleotide sequence: TGCAGCGGTATACGAGGGGGCGCGTCCAGCCCCAACTTC.

The V gene is TRBV14, the J gene TRBJ1-3, with a possible D match to TRBD1 (5 bases). This CDR3 is built from 17 residues. Trimming shortened V by 1 base and J by 0 bases, and 13 bases separated the two germline ends. CDR1 is SGHDN, CDR2 FVKESK, per germline. CDR3 sequence: CASSQALRGSSGNTIYF. The CDR3 nucleotides are TGTGCCAGCAGCCAAGCCTTGCGGGGGAGCTCTGGAAACACCATATATTTT.

Notes on this clone: Distinct nucleotide sequences in the sample also encode this CDR3. The chain couples TRBV5-6 to TRBJ2-3, with D unresolved. With 1 base removed from V and 4 bases from J, the gap between germline ends came to 4 bases. The CDR3 has 12 residues. Germline V gives CDR1 SGHDT, CDR2 YYEEEE. The CDR3 here is CASSLSADTQYF. CDR3 coding DNA: TGTGCCAGCAGCTTGTCCGCAGATACGCAGTATTTT. Using reference TRBV5-6 and TRBJ2-3 for the parts outside the CDR3, the full variable domain is DAGVTQSPTHLIKTRGQQVTLRCSPKSGHDTVSWYQQALGQGPQFIFQYYEEEERQRGNFPDRFSGHQFPNYSSELNVNALLLGDSALYLCASSLSADTQYFGPGTRLTVL.

The chain combines TRBV6-5 with TRBJ1-4; D is perhaps TRBD1 (5 bases). CDR3 length equals 15 residues. Per the germline V gene, CDR1 is MNHEY and CDR2 is SVGAGI. V lost 0 bases, J lost 6 bases, and 11 bases lay in between. This chain's CDR3 is CASSYSGQGYEKLFF. CDR3 coding DNA: TGTGCCAGCAGTTACTCGGGGCAGGGTTATGAAAAACTGTTTTTT.

J is TRBJ2-2 and V is TRBV6-4; TRBD2 matches at 10 bases. CDR1 is MRHNA and CDR2 is SNTAGT in the germline V gene. CDR3 length: 14 residues. Trimming at V came to 6 bases and at J to 7 bases, leaving 5 bases not matched to a gene. CDR3 loop: CASRASGSYGELFF. DNA for the CDR3: TGTGCCAGCAGGGCTAGCGGGAGTTACGGGGAGCTGTTTTTT.

The chain links TRBV30 to TRBJ2-6; tentative D call: TRBD1 (6 bases). Between the trimmed V and J ends, which lost 6 bases and 3 bases, there was a span of 24 bases. Germline lookup yields CDR1 GTSNPN and CDR2 SVGIG (reference sequence). The CDR3 totals 18 residues. CDR3 in amino acids: CACLRVGQWADGANVLTF. For the CDR3, the DNA is TGTGCCTGCCTCCGTGTTGGACAGTGGGCCGATGGGGCCAACGTCCTGACTTTC.

The J gene is TRBJ1-1, the V gene TRBV28; 8 positions agree with TRBD1. The CDR3 length is 15 residues. Germline values: CDR1 MDHEN, CDR2 SYDVKM. J lost 6 bases, V lost 3 bases, and 9 bases had no gene match. The chain's CDR3 is CASSLPRDRMAEAFF. Written as DNA, the CDR3 is TGTGCCAGCAGTTTGCCCCGGGACAGGATGGCTGAAGCTTTCTTT.

The rearrangement links TRBV21-1 to TRBJ1-2; TRBD1 is taken as the D call from the table, unchecked against the DNA. TRBV21-1 is classified as a pseudogene. This CDR3 is built from 14 residues. DNA for the CDR3: TGTGCCAGCAGCAAGGACAGGGGGCGGCATGGCTACACCTTC. Its protein is CASSKDRGRHGYTF.

In nucleotides, the CDR3 is TGTGCCAGCAGCTTAGTTGGTGGGGGGGCGAATGGCTACACCTTC. Residues: CASSLVGGGANGYTF. The chain recombines TRBV7-9 with TRBJ1-2; D perhaps matches TRBD1 (6 bases). The CDR3 is made up of 15 amino acids. The ends were cut back, 1 base at V and 6 bases at J, with 15 bases in the middle. CDR1 is SEHNR and CDR2 is FQNEAQ in the germline V gene (reference sequence).